This is a list of T cell receptor beta chains from one sample in a study of blood T cell repertoires in COVID-19. The protocol was immunoSEQ multiplex PCR, while the TCRdb copy is restricted to in-frame clones and leaves out a portion. Of 100,000 to 150,000 clones in the sample, 81% were seen once. The sequenced sample was peripheral blood. These receptors were collected from a man in his thirties or forties with COVID-19, enrolled during active disease. Both conserved end residues are part of each CDR3. The order of the fields is D gene, J gene, clone size, V gene, CDR3 protein, CDR3 DNA. The D gene is left open where the match is weak. Clone size is stated in some rows and not others, as once, few, many or a class when expanded.

>TRBD2|TRBJ2-1|few|TRBV7-2
CASSPVAAPSGGEQFF
TGTGCCAGCAGCCCCGTGGCAGCGCCCTCGGGGGGAGAGCAGTTCTTC
>TRBD2|TRBJ2-7|once|TRBV27
CASSPRTSVGSYEQYF
TGTGCCAGCAGTCCCCGGACTAGCGTCGGCTCCTACGAGCAGTACTTC
>.|TRBJ1-2|.|TRBV9
CASSVTLKEGSGYTF
TGTGCCAGCAGCGTTACCCTAAAGGAGGGAAGCGGCTACACCTTC
>TRBD2|TRBJ2-7|.|TRBV5-4
CASSLDGPSGRTEQYF
TGTGCCAGCAGCTTGGACGGTCCTAGCGGGAGGACGGAGCAGTACTTC
>.|TRBJ2-3|.|TRBV27
CASSLEKGTDTQYF
TGTGCCAGCAGTCTGGAGAAGGGCACAGATACGCAGTATTTT
>TRBD1|TRBJ1-4|.|TRBV28
CASSSQQGGNEKLFF
TGTGCCAGCAGTTCCCAACAGGGGGGTAATGAAAAACTGTTTTTT
>TRBD2|TRBJ2-3|.|TRBV5-1
CASSRSGSGTDTQYF
TGCGCCAGCAGCCGGAGCGGGAGTGGCACAGATACGCAGTATTTT
>.|TRBJ2-2|.|TRBV7-2
CASSLLLNTGELFF
TGTGCCAGCAGCCTCCTCCTGAACACCGGGGAGCTGTTTTTT
>.|TRBJ2-7|few|TRBV11-3
CASSPLPGQTSYEQYF
TGTGCCAGCAGCCCCCTTCCCGGTCAGACTTCCTACGAGCAGTACTTC
>TRBD2|TRBJ2-7|.|TRBV28
CASSATSGQVVYEQYF
TGTGCCAGCAGTGCGACTAGCGGGCAGGTAGTCTACGAGCAGTACTTC
>TRBD1|TRBJ2-7|.|TRBV3-1/TRBV3-2
CASSPSGTGASEQYF
TGTGCCAGCAGCCCCTCCGGGACAGGGGCCAGCGAGCAGTACTTC
>.|TRBJ2-2|.|TRBV28
CASSLYRANTGELFF
TGTGCCAGCAGTTTATACAGGGCCAACACCGGGGAGCTGTTTTTT
>TRBD1|TRBJ2-5|once|TRBV18
CASSPGDRGRETQYF
TGTGCCAGCTCACCAGGAGACAGGGGGAGAGAGACCCAGTACTTC
>TRBD2|TRBJ2-1|.|TRBV28
CASIRSSGGYEQFF
TGTGCCAGCATCCGGTCTAGCGGGGGTTATGAGCAGTTCTTC
>TRBD1|TRBJ1-2|few|TRBV7-9
CASSLIKGAVGGYTF
TGTGCCAGCAGCTTAATTAAGGGGGCCGTAGGGGGCTACACCTTC
>.|TRBJ1-6|.|TRBV30
CAWNQGPQPTLHF
TGTGCCTGGAATCAGGGGCCGCAACCCACCCTCCACTTT
>.|TRBJ2-7|once|TRBV11-1
CASSSPTTASYEQYF
TGTGCCAGCAGCTCCCCCACCACTGCATCCTACGAGCAGTACTTC
>.|TRBJ1-3|.|TRBV7-9
CASSPPLGQGTGNTIYF
TGTGCCAGCAGCCCACCCCTCGGGCAGGGGACTGGAAACACCATATATTTT
>TRBD1|TRBJ2-5|.|TRBV19
CASSLQGAQETQYF
TGTGCCAGTAGTTTGCAGGGGGCCCAAGAGACCCAGTACTTC
>TRBD2|TRBJ2-1|.|TRBV7-2
CASSLSGDRYNEQFF
TGTGCCAGCAGCTTGAGCGGGGACCGCTACAATGAGCAGTTCTTC
>TRBD1|TRBJ1-6|.|TRBV2
CASSEQGALHF
TGTGCCAGCAGTGAACAGGGGGCCCTCCACTTT
>.|TRBJ2-2|.|TRBV5-6
CASSLQSGTGELFF
TGTGCCAGCAGCTTGCAGTCAGGTACCGGGGAGCTGTTTTTT
>.|TRBJ1-1|.|TRBV11-3
CASSLGGTTNTEAFF
TGTGCCAGCAGCTTAGGTGGGACTACAAACACTGAAGCTTTCTTT
>TRBD1|TRBJ2-7|once|TRBV11-3
CASSLALLGGSSYEQYF
TGTGCCAGCAGCTTAGCCCTACTAGGGGGCAGCTCCTACGAGCAGTACTTC
>.|TRBJ1-6|.|TRBV30
CAWSVQESSPLHF
TGTGCCTGGAGTGTACAAGAATCTTCACCCCTCCACTTT
>.|TRBJ2-7|.|TRBV5-1
CASSSTRVPYEQYF
TGCGCCAGCAGCTCTACGAGGGTCCCCTACGAGCAGTACTTC
>.|TRBJ2-3|.|TRBV12-5
CASGLQRRGQPLTDTQYF
TGTGCTAGTGGTTTACAACGTCGAGGGCAGCCCCTCACAGATACGCAGTATTTT
>TRBD1|TRBJ1-2|.|TRBV12-3/TRBV12-4
CASSLAGTDYTF
TGTGCCAGCAGTTTAGCCGGGACAGACTACACCTTC
>.|TRBJ2-1|.|TRBV18
CASSPPGAGPMGQFF
TGTGCCAGCTCACCACCAGGTGCGGGCCCTATGGGGCAGTTCTTC
>.|TRBJ2-3|.|TRBV10-3
CASRDLRTDTQYF
TGTGCCTCCCGGGACTTACGCACAGATACGCAGTATTTT
>TRBD1|TRBJ1-1|few|TRBV6-6
CASSARTGGNTEAFF
TGTGCCAGCAGTGCCCGGACAGGGGGGAACACTGAAGCTTTCTTT
>TRBD2|TRBJ2-1|.|TRBV9
CASSVAGGSGNEQFF
TGTGCCAGCAGCGTTGCGGGAGGGTCTGGTAATGAGCAGTTCTTC
>TRBD2|TRBJ2-2|.|TRBV6-5
CASSLGLAWELFF
TGTGCCAGCTCGTTGGGACTAGCGTGGGAGCTGTTTTTT
>TRBD1|TRBJ1-1|many|TRBV11-3
CASSFDRATFF
TGTGCCAGCAGCTTCGACAGGGCCACTTTCTTT
>.|TRBJ2-1|.|TRBV19
CASSKTVYNEQFF
TGTGCCAGTAGTAAGACAGTCTACAATGAGCAGTTCTTC
>.|TRBJ2-3|.|TRBV7-3
CASSLWAGRTDTQYF
TGTGCCAGCAGCTTATGGGCGGGACGTACAGATACGCAGTATTTT
>.|TRBJ2-5|.|TRBV27
CASSLRLFETQYF
TGTGCCAGCAGTTTACGACTCTTCGAGACCCAGTACTTC
>TRBD1|TRBJ1-4|.|TRBV4-1
CASSKEGQADEKLFF
TGCGCCAGCAGCAAAGAGGGACAGGCGGATGAAAAACTGTTTTTT
>TRBD1|TRBJ1-4|.|TRBV5-4
CASSSGTGFEKLFF
TGTGCCAGCAGCTCCGGGACAGGGTTCGAAAAACTGTTTTTT
>.|TRBJ2-3|few|TRBV5-1
CASSLGGPEDTQYF
TGCGCCAGCAGCCTCGGGGGGCCCGAAGATACGCAGTATTTT
>.|TRBJ1-2|.|TRBV27
CASSPITGYGYTF
TGTGCCAGCAGTCCCATTACGGGCTATGGCTACACCTTC
>.|TRBJ2-7|few|TRBV5-4
CASSLSEGSSYEQYF
TGTGCCAGCAGCTTGAGTGAGGGAAGCTCCTACGAGCAGTACTTC
>.|TRBJ2-1|.|TRBV28
CASVQGLAYNEQFF
TGTGCCAGCGTACAGGGATTAGCCTACAATGAGCAGTTCTTC
>.|TRBJ2-2|.|TRBV5-1
CASSPWDSPNTGELFF
TGCGCCAGCAGCCCTTGGGACTCCCCGAACACCGGGGAGCTGTTTTTT
>TRBD1|TRBJ2-7|.|TRBV9
CASSAGTVATYEQYF
TGTGCCAGCAGCGCCGGGACAGTGGCGACCTACGAGCAGTACTTC
>TRBD2|TRBJ2-7|.|TRBV7-9
CASSPRAGVTIYEQYF
TGTGCCAGCAGCCCCCGTGCGGGAGTAACCATCTACGAGCAGTACTTC
>.|TRBJ2-2|few|TRBV6-5
CANREVNTGELFF
TGTGCCAACAGGGAGGTGAACACCGGGGAGCTGTTTTTT
>.|TRBJ1-5|.|TRBV24-1
CATSDSWGPNQPQHF
TGTGCCACCAGTGATTCTTGGGGGCCCAATCAGCCCCAGCATTTT
>.|TRBJ2-7|once|TRBV6-5
CASSYYSGSYEQYF
TGTGCCAGCAGTTACTATTCGGGAAGCTACGAGCAGTACTTC
>.|TRBJ2-7|.|TRBV5-1
CASSLGSSYEQYF
TGCGCCAGCAGCTTGGGGAGCTCCTACGAGCAGTACTTC
>.|TRBJ2-7|once|TRBV2
CASSERVGEQYF
TGTGCCAGCAGTGAGCGGGTGGGGGAGCAGTACTTC
>TRBD1|TRBJ2-4|many|TRBV9
CASSRDREHIQYF
TGTGCCAGCAGCCGGGACAGGGAACACATTCAGTACTTC
>TRBD2|TRBJ2-3|.|TRBV6-2/TRBV6-3
CASSYIAGGPSGTDTQYF
TGTGCCAGCAGTTACATAGCGGGAGGGCCCAGCGGCACAGATACGCAGTATTTT
>TRBD2|TRBJ2-1|.|TRBV5-1
CASSSVVAGEIYNEQFF
TGCGCCAGCAGCTCAGTCGTAGCGGGAGAAATCTACAATGAGCAGTTCTTC
>TRBD1|TRBJ1-2|.|TRBV14
CASSQALAGGQVTYGYTF
TGTGCCAGCAGCCAAGCCCTCGCAGGGGGGCAGGTGACCTATGGCTACACCTTC
>.|TRBJ1-3|once|TRBV13
CASSLTPVTSGNTIYF
TGTGCCAGCAGCCTAACTCCGGTTACGTCTGGAAACACCATATATTTT
>TRBD2|TRBJ2-1|.|TRBV3-1/TRBV3-2
CASSQGLAYVQFF
TGTGCCAGCAGCCAAGGACTAGCTTATGTGCAGTTCTTC
>TRBD1|TRBJ2-1|.|TRBV11-2
CASSLGQGVEQFF
TGTGCCAGCAGCCTGGGACAGGGCGTTGAGCAGTTCTTC
>TRBD2|TRBJ2-5|.|TRBV10-2
CASRDGLAGVGLYQETQYF
TGCGCCAGCCGGGACGGACTAGCGGGAGTGGGGTTGTACCAAGAGACCCAGTACTTC
>TRBD2|TRBJ2-1|once|TRBV20-1
CSASGPQRGGVGEQFF
TGCAGTGCTAGTGGGCCCCAACGGGGGGGAGTAGGTGAGCAGTTCTTC